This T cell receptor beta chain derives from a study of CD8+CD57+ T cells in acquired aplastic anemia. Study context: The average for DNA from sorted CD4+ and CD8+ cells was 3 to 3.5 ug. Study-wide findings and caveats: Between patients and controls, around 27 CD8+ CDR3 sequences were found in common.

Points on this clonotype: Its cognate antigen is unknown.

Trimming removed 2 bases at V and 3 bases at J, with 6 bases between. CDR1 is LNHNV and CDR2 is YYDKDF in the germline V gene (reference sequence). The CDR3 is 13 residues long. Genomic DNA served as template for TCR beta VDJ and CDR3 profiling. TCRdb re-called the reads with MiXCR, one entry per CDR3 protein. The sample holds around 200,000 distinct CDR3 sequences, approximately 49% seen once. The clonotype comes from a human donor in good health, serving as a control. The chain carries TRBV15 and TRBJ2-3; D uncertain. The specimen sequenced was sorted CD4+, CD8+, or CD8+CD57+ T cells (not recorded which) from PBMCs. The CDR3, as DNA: TGTGCCACCAGCAGATCCTTAACAGATACGCAGTATTTT. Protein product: CATSRSLTDTQYF.